These 17 T cell receptor beta chains came from one sample sequenced in a study of cytotoxic CD8 clonotypes in ibrutinib-treated CLL. Profiled with immunoSEQ multiplex PCR; TCRdb holds only in-frame clones, not every one. The sample carries 250,000 to 350,000 clones, 60% to 80% recorded once. The sequenced sample was PBMCs, obtained at disease progression, from a patient treated with ibrutinib. The source is a human donor with chronic lymphocytic leukemia.

The chain combines TRBV5-1 with TRBJ2-2; TRBD2 is a possible D gene (5 bases). Between the trimmed V and J ends, which lost 4 bases and 0 bases, there was a span of 10 bases. The germline CDR1 and CDR2 sequences are SGHRS and YFSETQ. The CDR3 consists of 15 residues. The CDR3 coding sequence is TGCGCCAGCAGCCGAGACTACACGAACACCGGGGAGCTGTTTTTT. This translates into CASSRDYTNTGELFF.

V gene TRBV7-9 combines with J gene TRBJ2-1; D unclear. Trimming removed 6 bases from V and 2 bases from J, with 17 bases in between. This CDR3 is 16 amino acids long. The germline V gene has CDR1 SEHNR and CDR2 FQNEAQ (reference sequence). Here the CDR3 reads CASRPNAVTPYNEQFF. The CDR3 DNA is TGTGCCAGCAGACCAAACGCGGTTACCCCCTACAATGAGCAGTTCTTC.

V usage is TRBV2 and J usage is TRBJ1-2; possible D gene TRBD1, 6 bases. Germline V gene lookup returns CDR1 SNHLY and CDR2 FYNNEI. Trimming left V 5 bases short and J 8 bases short, with 18 bases between. CDR3 size: 14 residues. CDR3 region: CASSYPGTSMGYTF. CDR3 DNA: TGTGCCAGCAGTTACCCCGGGACATCTATGGGCTACACCTTC.

J is TRBJ1-1 and V is TRBV10-3; no clear D. Trimming took 2 bases from V and 7 from J, leaving 5 bases between them. The CDR3 has 11 residues. Germline CDR1 and CDR2: ENHRY and SYGVKD. CDR3 residues: CAISEAGEAFF. As DNA, the CDR3 is TGTGCCATCAGTGAGGCAGGTGAAGCTTTCTTT.

The rearrangement links TRBV5-1 to TRBJ1-2; D call uncertain. The germline V gene encodes CDR1 SGHRS and CDR2 YFSETQ. V was pared by 3 bases and J by 8 bases, with 20 bases between. This CDR3 has 15 residues. The CDR3 coding sequence is TGCGCCAGCAGCTCCACGGTCTACCTCAGGCGGGGCTACACCTTC. Protein product: CASSSTVYLRRGYTF.

The chain combines TRBV4-1 with TRBJ2-1; 10 positions agree with TRBD1. The CDR3 is 17 residues long. Trimming at V came to 3 bases and at J to 7 bases, leaving 12 bases not matched to a gene. CDR1 is MGHRA, CDR2 YSYEKL, per germline. CDR3 in amino acids: CASSHDPGQGRGNEQFF. CDR3 bases: TGCGCCAGCAGCCACGACCCGGGACAGGGGAGGGGGAATGAGCAGTTCTTC.

Written as DNA, the CDR3 is TGTGCCAGCACCTCATTGAAGCGGGTAAATAGCAATCAGCCCCAGCATTTT. Protein: CASTSLKRVNSNQPQHF. This chain connects TRBV28 to TRBJ1-5; D gene unclear. The V end lost 7 bases, the J end lost 0 bases, and 19 bases lay between the germline ends. Germline CDR1 is MDHEN and CDR2 is SYDVKM. The CDR3 loop spans 17 amino acids.

This clone appeared once. CDR3 nucleotides: TGTGCCAGCTCACTAACAGCTGGAAACACCATATATTTT. As protein: CASSLTAGNTIYF. The chain carries TRBV18 and TRBJ1-3, with D unresolved. V dropped 4 bases and J dropped 2 bases, with 6 bases sitting between them. This CDR3 has 13 amino acids. CDR1 and CDR2 from the germline V gene are KGHSH and LQKENI.

V and J are TRBV4-1 and TRBJ1-5; D is ambiguous. V shed 3 bases and J shed 11 bases, with 20 bases lying between them. Germline loops: CDR1 MGHRA, CDR2 YSYEKL. This CDR3 spans 15 amino acids. In nucleotides, the CDR3 is TGCGCCAGCAGCCACTCCACGGGTAGCCTTAGGGCCCAGCATTTT. Encoded protein: CASSHSTGSLRAQHF.

V gene TRBV7-9 combines with J gene TRBJ2-1; possible D gene TRBD1, 6 bases. Deletions cut 1 base from V and 3 bases from J, with 13 bases between. The germline V gene has CDR1 SEHNR and CDR2 FQNEAQ (reference sequence). The CDR3 length is 16 residues. The CDR3 reads CASSLDRVSNYNEQFF. The CDR3 coding sequence is TGTGCCAGCAGCTTAGACAGGGTATCCAACTACAATGAGCAGTTCTTC. Looking up the rest from reference TRBV7-9 and TRBJ2-1 gives the full variable domain: DTGVSQNPRHKITKRGQNVTFRCDPISEHNRLYWYRQTLGQGPEFLTYFQNEAQLEKSRLLSDRFSAERPKGSFSTLEIQRTEQGDSAMYLCASSLDRVSNYNEQFFGPGTRLTVL.

The V call is TRBV27, the J call TRBJ2-1; 11 nucleotides line up with TRBD2. Germline-derived CDR1 and CDR2 are MNHEY and SMNVEV (reference sequence). CDR3 length equals 15 residues. Unmatched junction bases numbered 3, after V lost 5 bases and J lost 3 bases. The CDR3 coding sequence is TGTGCCAGCAGTCCTGGGACTAGCGGCTACAATGAGCAGTTCTTC. Translated: CASSPGTSGYNEQFF.

J is TRBJ2-2 and V is TRBV7-2; D unclear. CDR3 length: 13 residues. Germline V CDR1 and CDR2: SGHTA, FQGNSA. Trimming removed 4 bases at V and 4 bases at J, with 7 bases between. CDR3 DNA sequence: TGTGCCAGCAGCTCAACTTTCACCGGGGAGCTGTTTTTT. This codes for CASSSTFTGELFF.

J is TRBJ1-2 and V is TRBV5-1; TRBD1 agrees at 8 bases. V shed 4 bases and J 5 bases; nucleotides not matched to a gene: 7. Per germline, CDR1 SGHRS and CDR2 YFSETQ. The CDR3 spans 14 residues. The CDR3 bases are TGCGCCAGCAGCATCCAGGGGGCTGGATATGGCTACACCTTC. This encodes CASSIQGAGYGYTF.

The chain uses TRBV5-1 and TRBJ2-1; D unresolved. The CDR3 consists of 11 residues. Per germline, CDR1 SGHRS and CDR2 YFSETQ. Trimming took off 0 bases at V and 6 bases at J, with 1 base between the two ends. CDR3 bases: TGCGCCAGCAGCTTGGCCAATGAGCAGTTCTTC. It yields the protein CASSLANEQFF.

The chain recombines TRBV7-2 with TRBJ2-4; TRBD2 aligns across 10 bases. J was trimmed by 9 bases and V by 5 bases; bases with no gene match: 13. CDR1 and CDR2 (germline): SGHTA, FQGNSA. This CDR3 has 16 residues. The CDR3 loop reads CASSLGLAEIAGIQYF. CDR3 sequence (DNA): TGTGCCAGCAGCCTTGGACTAGCGGAAATAGCGGGCATTCAGTACTTC.

This clone was counted only a few times. This chain uses TRBV6-5 with TRBJ2-2; D is undetermined. The V gene's germline CDR1 is MNHEY and CDR2 SVGAGI. The V end was cut by 3 bases, the J end by 2 bases, with 10 bases between. This CDR3 has 15 residues. CDR3 DNA sequence: TGTGCCAGCAGTTATAACTGGGCCAACACCGGGGAGCTGTTTTTT. Encoded protein: CASSYNWANTGELFF.

The V call is TRBV9, the J call TRBJ1-2; D is unresolved. The CDR3 has 13 residues. V shed 3 bases and J shed 7 bases, with 13 bases lying between them. Germline CDR1 reads SGDLS; CDR2 reads YYNGEE. As DNA, the CDR3 is TGTGCCAGCAGCGCCGGGCAGGCCGGTGGCTACACCTTC. Its translation is CASSAGQAGGYTF.